The clone carrying this T cell receptor beta chain has a handful of counts. This entry comes from a study of CD8+CD57+ T cells in acquired aplastic anemia. On the study more broadly: Mean DNA quantity obtained from sorted CD4+ and CD8+ cells was 2.5 to 4 ug.

Germline-derived CDR1 and CDR2 are LNHNV and YYDKDF (reference sequence). CDR3 size: 14 residues. Deletions cut 0 bases from V and 4 bases from J, with 8 bases between. According to the study, genomic DNA was the template for TCR beta VDJ and CDR3 profiling. TCRdb fed the reads into MiXCR, producing one record per CDR3 protein. The table has some 200,000 distinct CDR3 sequences, more than 45% seen once; the top ten hold about 9.7%. The patients chosen for sequencing had shown expansion of CD8+CD57+ cells (detected by flow cytometry). The clonotype comes from a human donor with aplastic anemia. Sequencing was carried out using sorted CD4+, CD8+, or CD8+CD57+ T cells (not recorded which) from PBMCs. This sequence joins TRBV15 and TRBJ2-3; D call uncertain. The CDR3 reads CATSRDRSPDTQYF. CDR3 DNA: TGTGCCACCAGCAGAGATAGAAGTCCAGATACGCAGTATTTT.